This T cell receptor beta chain was observed in a study of CD8 T cells in Susac syndrome. The CDR3 covers 15 residues. Germline lookup yields CDR1 SEHNR and CDR2 FQNEAQ (reference sequence). V dropped 2 bases and J dropped 2 bases, with 11 bases sitting between them. An input of roughly 0.5 to 1 ug of RNA was subjected to reverse transcription using random hexamers. TCRdb analysed the immunoSEQ multiplex PCR reads with MiXCR anew, one entry per CDR3 protein. The repertoire holds 330,000 or so distinct CDR3 sequences, about 82% seen once, with around 0.2% in the top ten. This TCR was sampled from a human donor with multiple sclerosis. The specimen sequenced was CD8+ T cells from PBMCs. The chain couples TRBV7-9 to TRBJ2-3; D remains ambiguous. The CDR3, as DNA: TGTGCCAGCAGCTTATCGGGCATTTCCACAGATACGCAGTATTTT. Protein sequence: CASSLSGISTDTQYF.